The T cell receptor (beta chain) described here comes from a study of T-cell memory formation after mild COVID-19. TCRdb processed the 5' RACE reads anew with MiXCR; each CDR3 protein has one entry. The table has under 300,000 distinct CDR3 sequences, approximately 10% seen once; the top ten hold 22%. The study's findings and limits: A second wave expanding day 15 to 37 was CD4+-biased; contracting clones were balanced.

This CDR3 comprises 15 residues. Germline V gene data show CDR1 as SGHVS and CDR2 as FQNEAQ. V lost 0 bases to trimming and J lost 5 bases; unmatched junction nucleotides: 4. As for this clonotype: Its antigen is not identified.

The rearrangement uses TRBV7-8 and TRBJ2-1; 7 nucleotides line up with TRBD2. Input material: PBMCs or a T cell subset sorted from them (not recorded which). This TCR came from a young man who had mild COVID-19 (a few samples of this study predate the infection). Cell type and time point are not known. CDR3 amino acids: CASSLAGGGNNEQFF. The CDR3, as DNA: TGTGCCAGCAGCTTAGCCGGCGGGGGAAACAATGAGCAGTTCTTC.